The 21 T cell receptor beta chains reported below all come from one sample, sequenced in a study of PD-1 blockade in classical Hodgkin lymphoma. Measured with immunoSEQ multiplex PCR; TCRdb has only the in-frame clones, and not every one. The table has tens of thousands of clones, about two thirds seen once. Relapse was seen in all patients after autologous stem cell transplantation, and brentuximab vedotin exposure was variable. The source material was peripheral blood mononuclear cells (PBMCs), sampled before the second cycle of nivolumab. These receptors were collected from a human donor with classical Hodgkin lymphoma.

The chain is built from TRBV9 and TRBJ2-3; D perhaps matches TRBD1 (6 bases). Germline V gives CDR1 SGDLS, CDR2 YYNGEE. The CDR3 contains 17 residues. V gave up 3 bases and J gave up 1 base, with 18 bases separating them. The chain's CDR3 is CASSARTTGYGTDTQYF. The CDR3 DNA is TGTGCCAGCAGCGCTCGGACAACAGGGTATGGCACAGATACGCAGTATTTT.

The chain couples TRBV29-1 to TRBJ2-5; D unclear. The CDR3 runs to 11 residues. Trimming pared 2 bases from V and 9 bases from J, leaving 10 bases between. CDR1 is SQVTM, CDR2 ANQGSEA, per germline. DNA of the CDR3: TGCAGCGTTGAAATTATGAAGGCCCAGTACTTC. Translating it yields CSVEIMKAQYF. Full variable domain (missing parts from reference TRBV29-1 and TRBJ2-5): SAVISQKPSRDICQRGTSLTIQCQVDSQVTMMFWYRQQPGQSLTLIATANQGSEATYESGFVIDKFPISRPNLTFSTLTVSNMSPEDSSIYLCSVEIMKAQYFGPGTRLLVL.

The rearrangement uses TRBV2 and TRBJ1-5; 11 nucleotides align to TRBD1. CDR1 is SNHLY and CDR2 is FYNNEI in the germline V gene. The trim removed 1 base at V and 6 bases at J, leaving 8 bases unmatched. The CDR3 length is 17 residues. The CDR3 region is CASSEVRPGTGGQPQHF. DNA for the CDR3: TGTGCCAGCAGTGAAGTAAGACCCGGGACAGGGGGTCAGCCCCAGCATTTT.

This rearrangement joins TRBV28 to TRBJ2-1; 7 bases align to TRBD2. In germline, CDR1 is MDHEN, CDR2 SYDVKM. The CDR3 contains 17 residues. V shed 4 bases and J 3 bases; nucleotides not matched to a gene: 12. CDR3 nucleotide sequence: TGTGCCAGCAGTTCCCCAAGCGGGACGGGGTTCTACAATGAGCAGTTCTTC. Translated, it gives CASSSPSGTGFYNEQFF.

The genes are TRBV29-1 and TRBJ2-1, with 16 positions matching TRBD2. V lost 6 bases to trimming and J lost 6 bases; unmatched junction nucleotides: 8. CDR3 length: 16 amino acids. CDR1 is SQVTM, CDR2 ANQGSEA, per germline. The CDR3 nucleotides read TGCAGCGTAGGACCGGGACTAGCGGGAGGGCTCAATGAGCAGTTCTTC. Translation: CSVGPGLAGGLNEQFF.

The V and J genes are TRBV7-2 and TRBJ2-3; 9 bases line up with TRBD2. Germline V gene sequence: CDR1 SGHTA, CDR2 FQGNSA. Trimming at V came to 1 base and at J to 2 bases, leaving 4 bases not matched to a gene. The CDR3 has 16 residues. The CDR3 DNA reads TGTGCCAGCAGCTTAGGCGGGGGGGGTTTCACAGATACGCAGTATTTT. As protein: CASSLGGGGFTDTQYF.

The gene calls are TRBV4-1 and TRBJ1-2, with TRBD1 as a possible D gene (6 bases). Germline CDR1 MGHRA, CDR2 YSYEKL. Trimming left V 3 bases short and J 8 bases short, with 13 bases between. This CDR3 spans 13 amino acids. CDR3 sequence: CASSQVSGVGYTF. The CDR3 DNA sequence: TGCGCCAGCAGCCAGGTGTCAGGGGTAGGCTACACCTTC.

This chain links TRBV6-5 with TRBJ2-4; 8 positions match TRBD1. This CDR3 contains 15 residues. Germline CDR1 and CDR2: MNHEY and SVGAGI. V shed 6 bases, J shed 7 bases, and the junction held 11 bases outside the gene matches. Here the CDR3 DNA reads TGTGCCAGCAGGCCTACTTACAGGGGGGAGAACATTCAGTACTTC. This encodes CASRPTYRGENIQYF.

V gene TRBV9 combines with J gene TRBJ1-1; D call uncertain. Germline V gives CDR1 SGDLS, CDR2 YYNGEE. The CDR3 is 14 residues long. The germline V and J ends were trimmed by 0 bases and 1 base, with 7 bases remaining between them. CDR3 residues: CASSVEHGNTEAFF. The CDR3 DNA reads as TGTGCCAGCAGCGTAGAGCACGGGAACACTGAAGCTTTCTTT.

This clone was counted between two and nine times. The chain employs TRBV27 and TRBJ1-5; D gene unclear. Trimming took 0 bases from V and 9 from J, leaving 9 bases between them. The V gene's germline CDR1 is MNHEY and CDR2 SMNVEV (reference sequence). This CDR3 contains 13 residues. CDR3 coding DNA: TGTGCCAGCAGTTTATCAGGGAATGGGCCCCAGCATTTT. It yields the protein CASSLSGNGPQHF.

The CDR3 sequence is CASSLQPLRTEAFF. The CDR3 DNA follows: TGTGCCAGTTCATTACAGCCTCTAAGGACTGAAGCTTTCTTT. The chain is built from TRBV6-6 and TRBJ1-1, with D hard to call. The CDR3 is made up of 14 amino acids. The germline CDR1 and CDR2 sequences are MNHNY and SVGAGI (reference sequence). Trimming pared 9 bases from V and 5 bases from J, leaving 19 bases between.

The chain recombines TRBV7-2 with TRBJ2-6; possible D gene TRBD1, 6 bases. V dropped 5 bases and J dropped 1 base, with 18 bases sitting between them. The CDR3 is 18 residues long. Germline CDR1 SGHTA, CDR2 FQGNSA. This CDR3 reads CASSPSPRGSSGANVLTF. CDR3 bases: TGTGCCAGCAGCCCATCCCCCAGGGGATCGTCTGGGGCCAACGTCCTGACTTTC. The full variable domain, in which reference TRBV7-2 and TRBJ2-6 provide the parts outside the CDR3, is GAGVSQSPSNKVTEKGKDVELRCDPISGHTALYWYRQSLGQGLEFLIYFQGNSAPDKSGLPSDRFSAERTGGSVSTLTIQRTQQEDSAVYLCASSPSPRGSSGANVLTFGAGSRLTVL.

The CDR3: CASSLRKAGGIGELFF. The CDR3 coding sequence is TGTGCCAGCAGCTTAAGGAAAGCGGGGGGAATCGGGGAGCTGTTTTTT. The gene calls are TRBV11-2 and TRBJ2-2, with 9 positions matching TRBD2. V lost 2 bases and J lost 7; bases outside the gene matches: 8. This CDR3 comprises 16 residues. Germline loops: CDR1 SGHAT, CDR2 FQNNGV.

This chain joins TRBV2 and TRBJ1-2, with D perhaps matching TRBD1 (6 bases). This CDR3 is 13 amino acids long. Germline V gene data show CDR1 as SNHLY and CDR2 as FYNNEI. Trimming removed 4 bases at V and 10 bases at J, with 16 bases between. In DNA, the CDR3 is TGTGCCAGCAGTGTGTTGGACAGTCACTACTACACCTTC. This translates into CASSVLDSHYYTF.

V gene TRBV19 combines with J gene TRBJ2-2; D might be TRBD2 (5 bases). V lost 6 bases to trimming and J lost 1 base, with 9 bases between them. Germline CDR1 reads LNHDA; CDR2 reads SQIVND (reference sequence). This CDR3 has 14 residues. The CDR3 region is CASRISENTGELFF. The CDR3 nucleotides read TGTGCCAGTAGGATTAGCGAGAACACCGGGGAGCTGTTTTTT. The full variable domain, completed using reference TRBV19 and TRBJ2-2, is DGGITQSPKYLFRKEGQNVTLSCEQNLNHDAMYWYRQDPGQGLRLIYYSQIVNDFQKGDIAEGYSVSREKKESFPLTVTSAQKNPTAFYLCASRISENTGELFFGEGSRLTVL.

The chain couples TRBV7-2 to TRBJ2-1; 8 bases fit TRBD2. CDR3 length equals 15 residues. Germline CDR1 and CDR2: SGHTA and FQGNSA. The ends lost 1 base at V and 15 bases at J; junction bases unmatched: 14. CDR3 protein: CASSLDPLVAGLRFF. In nucleotides, the CDR3 is TGTGCCAGCAGCTTAGACCCCCTGGTAGCGGGGCTAAGGTTCTTC.

V usage is TRBV5-1 and J usage is TRBJ1-1; D perhaps matches TRBD1 (5 bases). Germline V CDR1 and CDR2: SGHRS, YFSETQ. The CDR3 loop spans 13 amino acids. V lost 4 bases, J lost 4 bases, and 11 bases lay in between. This CDR3 is CASSEGSSTEAFF. The DNA for the CDR3 is TGCGCCAGCAGCGAGGGGTCGAGCACTGAAGCTTTCTTT.

The gene calls are TRBV28 and TRBJ1-2, with 8 bases aligning to TRBD1. CDR3 size: 12 residues. V lost 6 bases, J lost 4 bases, and 1 base stayed unmatched. Germline values: CDR1 MDHEN, CDR2 SYDVKM. CDR3: CASSGQGYGYTF. The CDR3, as DNA: TGTGCCAGCAGCGGACAGGGCTATGGCTACACCTTC.

There are a few counts of this clone. The chain carries TRBV7-9 and TRBJ1-3; 8 nucleotides align to TRBD1. Germline V gene lookup returns CDR1 SEHNR and CDR2 FQNEAQ (reference sequence). This CDR3 is 15 amino acids long. V gave up 4 bases and J gave up 4 bases; unmatched junction bases: 6. The CDR3 sequence is CASSSRTGYGNTIYF. CDR3 coding DNA: TGTGCCAGCAGCTCACGGACAGGGTACGGAAACACCATATATTTT. Looking up the rest from reference TRBV7-9 and TRBJ1-3 gives the full variable domain: DTGVSQNPRHKITKRGQNVTFRCDPISEHNRLYWYRQTLGQGPEFLTYFQNEAQLEKSRLLSDRFSAERPKGSFSTLEIQRTEQGDSAMYLCASSSRTGYGNTIYFGEGSWLTVV.

The rearrangement uses TRBV16 and TRBJ1-4; D may be TRBD1 (5 bases). This CDR3 has 16 amino acids. Germline V gives CDR1 KGHSY, CDR2 FQNENV. With 4 bases removed from V and 4 bases from J, the gap between germline ends came to 16 bases. The CDR3 DNA follows: TGTGCCAGCAGCCGACCCGGGACGGATATTAATGAAAAACTGTTTTTT. Its translation is CASSRPGTDINEKLFF.

This clone appeared a few times. The rearrangement joins TRBV6-1 to TRBJ1-1; no firm D call. The CDR3 has 14 residues. Looked up from germline, CDR1 is MNHNS and CDR2 is SASEGT. Trimming left V 8 bases short and J 0 bases short, with 13 bases between. The CDR3 loop is CASRRAAMNTEAFF. CDR3 DNA sequence: TGTGCCAGCCGCCGAGCAGCTATGAACACTGAAGCTTTCTTT.